This TCR beta chain comes out of a study of OX40 agonist ivuxolimab in advanced cancers. Study-wide points: The authors also found low normalized T-cell clonal expansion in some nonresponders. Clonal expansion by week 6 occurred in CD4+ and CD8+ blood T cells (at 0.1 to 3.0 mg/kg).

As to this clone: Its target is not known.

TCRdb keeps only in-frame clones here, not all; method: immunoSEQ multiplex PCR. The table records more than 60,000 clones, roughly 81% of them present only once. This specimen was CD4+ or CD8+ T cells sorted from blood, taken in a trial of the OX40 agonist ivuxolimab. The receptor was isolated from an adult with an advanced solid tumor such as melanoma, head and neck, liver or kidney cancer.

Here the CDR3 DNA reads TGTGCCAGTACCCCGGACACCGGGGAGCTGTTTTTT. Translated: CASTPDTGELFF. This chain uses TRBV19 with TRBJ2-2, with D unclear. Between the trimmed V and J ends, which lost 7 bases and 3 bases, there was a span of 6 bases. This CDR3 comprises 12 residues. Germline V gene data show CDR1 as LNHDA and CDR2 as SQIVND (reference sequence).